This T cell receptor beta chain is from a study of blood T cell repertoires in COVID-19. Profiled with immunoSEQ multiplex PCR; TCRdb holds only in-frame clones, not every one. The table records 250,000 to 350,000 clones, more than 65% of them present only once. The V end lost 5 bases, the J end lost 9 bases, and 14 bases lay between the germline ends. The CDR3 spans 13 residues. Germline V gene data show CDR1 as SEHNR and CDR2 as FQNEAQ (reference sequence). Seattle-derived patients entered the study during active infection and were followed longitudinally. The sequencing sample was made of peripheral blood. This sequence joins TRBV7-9 and TRBJ2-1; possible D gene TRBD2, 6 bases. The TCR was taken from a person between 65 and 79 years old with COVID-19, enrolled during active disease. CDR3 DNA: TGTGCCAGCAGCCCCCCCGGGGGAAGTGAGCAGTTCTTC. Its protein is CASSPPGGSEQFF.